This record concerns one T cell receptor beta chain sequence. Antigen specificity is unknown. Germline CDR1 reads SGHAT; CDR2 reads FQNNGV. The CDR3 covers 17 residues. The data were obtained in a study of T cells expressing NK-cell markers. Overall study: The eight sequenced donors comprised seven who were HCMV-seropositive and one who was seronegative.

Study-wide results and caveats: A handful of donors carried dominant NKG2C+ clonotypes that made up roughly 1.0-7.0% of their CD8+ T cells. In several donors, dominant clonotypes made up about 28.3-65% of CD3+CD56-NKG2C+ cells.

Production of TCR beta cDNA relied on 5'RACE template switching with UMIs. TCRdb reprocessed the 5' RACE reads and keeps a single row for each CDR3 protein, giving no DNA. This sample lists about 180,000 distinct CDR3 sequences; its ten largest clones have 20% to 25%. This chain links TRBV11-2 with TRBJ2-7; the D call of TRBD1 rests on TCRdb alone, since no DNA is present to check it. The specimen sequenced was blood T cells: a sorted CD56 or NKG2C T cell subset, CD4+ or CD8+ T cells, or bulk PBMC T cells (not recorded which). The receptor's source is a man aged 18 to 69 in good health. The chain's CDR3 is CASSLGTGGTDSYEQYF.